A single sample is the source of the 4 T cell receptor beta chains below, sequenced in a study of blood T cell repertoires in COVID-19. The method was immunoSEQ multiplex PCR; TCRdb's version includes in-frame clones alone and lacks a portion of them. Counted here are fewer than 100,000 clones, roughly 85% occurring once; the ten biggest clones make up 4% to 5.5%. The source material was peripheral blood. The receptors come from an older man with acute or convalescent COVID-19.

J is TRBJ1-5 and V is TRBV6-4; no firm D call. Trimming pared 7 bases from V and 9 bases from J, leaving 16 bases between. The germline CDR1 and CDR2 sequences are MRHNA and SNTAGT. The CDR3 length is 13 residues. The CDR3 DNA sequence: TGTGCCAGCAAGGGTCTCGGGAAGAGGCCCCAGCATTTT. Its translation: CASKGLGKRPQHF.

The chain has TRBV3-1 (or the pseudogene TRBV3-2) and TRBJ1-4, with 7 nucleotides matching TRBD1. Trimming took 1 base from V and 3 from J; bases not matched to a gene: 5. Per the germline V gene, CDR1 is LGHDT and CDR2 is YNNKEL (reference sequence). The CDR3 runs to 16 residues. CDR3 nucleotides: TGTGCCAGCAGCCAAGCAGTCCAGGGGGCTAATGAAAAACTGTTTTTT. This gives the protein CASSQAVQGANEKLFF.

This rearrangement joins TRBV18 to TRBJ1-4; D uncertain. Deletions cut 3 bases from V and 4 bases from J, with 12 bases between. This CDR3 region has 15 residues. Germline V gene lookup returns CDR1 KGHSH and CDR2 LQKENI. In nucleotides, the CDR3 is TGTGCCAGCTCACCGTTGGTCGGGGTTAATGAAAAACTGTTTTTT. Protein: CASSPLVGVNEKLFF.

The chain joins TRBV5-1 to TRBJ1-3, with 11 nucleotides matching TRBD1. Germline trimming cut 0 bases from V and 0 bases from J; bases unmatched to any gene: 5. The CDR3 totals 18 residues. Looked up from germline, CDR1 is SGHRS and CDR2 is YFSETQ. The CDR3 spells CASSLDGTGGNSGNTIYF. DNA of the CDR3: TGCGCCAGCAGCTTGGACGGGACAGGGGGAAACTCTGGAAACACCATATATTTT.